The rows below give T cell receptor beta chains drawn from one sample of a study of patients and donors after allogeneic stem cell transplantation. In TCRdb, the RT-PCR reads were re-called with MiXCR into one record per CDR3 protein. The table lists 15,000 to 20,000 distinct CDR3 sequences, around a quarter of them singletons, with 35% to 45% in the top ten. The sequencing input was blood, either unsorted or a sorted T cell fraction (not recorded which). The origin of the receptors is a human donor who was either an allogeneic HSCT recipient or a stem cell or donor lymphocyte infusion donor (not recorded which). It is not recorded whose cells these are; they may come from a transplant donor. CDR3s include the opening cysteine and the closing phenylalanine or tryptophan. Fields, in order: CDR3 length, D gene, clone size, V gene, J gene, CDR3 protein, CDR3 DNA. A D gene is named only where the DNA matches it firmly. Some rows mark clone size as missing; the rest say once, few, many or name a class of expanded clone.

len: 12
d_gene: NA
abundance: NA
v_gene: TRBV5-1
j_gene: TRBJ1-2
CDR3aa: CASSSRGSDYTF
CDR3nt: TGCGCCAGCAGCTCCCGGGGGAGCGACTACACCTTC

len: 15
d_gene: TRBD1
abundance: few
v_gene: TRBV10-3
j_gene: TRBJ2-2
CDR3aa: CAISGGTGYTGELFF
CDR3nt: TGTGCCATCAGTGGCGGGACAGGGTACACCGGGGAGCTGTTTTTT

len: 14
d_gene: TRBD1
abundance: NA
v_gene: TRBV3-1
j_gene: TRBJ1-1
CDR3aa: CASSLGTGATEAFF
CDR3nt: TGTGCCAGCAGCCTCGGGACAGGGGCCACTGAAGCTTTCTTT

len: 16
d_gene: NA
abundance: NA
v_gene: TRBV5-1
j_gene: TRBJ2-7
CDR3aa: CASSLAPGPSSYEQYF
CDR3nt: TGCGCCAGCAGCTTGGCGCCAGGGCCCTCTTCCTACGAGCAGTACTTC

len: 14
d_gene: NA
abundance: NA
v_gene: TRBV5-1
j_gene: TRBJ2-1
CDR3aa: CASSLGSSYNEQFF
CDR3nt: TGCGCCAGCAGCTTAGGGAGCTCCTACAATGAGCAGTTCTTC

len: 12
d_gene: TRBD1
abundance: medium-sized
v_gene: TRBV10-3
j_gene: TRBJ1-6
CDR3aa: CATRQGNSPLHF
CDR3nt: TGTGCCACAAGACAGGGGAATTCACCCCTCCACTTT

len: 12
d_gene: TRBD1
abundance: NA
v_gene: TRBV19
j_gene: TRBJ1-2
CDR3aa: CASRTGTGDITF
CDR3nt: TGTGCCAGTAGAACGGGGACAGGGGACATCACCTTC

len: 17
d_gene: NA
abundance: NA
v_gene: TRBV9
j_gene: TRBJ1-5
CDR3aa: CASSPVTDMVGNQPQHF
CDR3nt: TGTGCCAGCAGCCCCGTGACAGACATGGTTGGCAATCAGCCCCAGCATTTT

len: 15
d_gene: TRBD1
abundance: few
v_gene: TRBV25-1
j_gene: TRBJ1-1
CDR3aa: CASSEWTGLNTEAFF
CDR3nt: TGTGCCAGCAGTGAGTGGACAGGGTTGAACACTGAAGCTTTCTTT

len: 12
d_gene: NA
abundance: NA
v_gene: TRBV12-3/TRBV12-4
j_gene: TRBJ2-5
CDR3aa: CASSLVGETQYF
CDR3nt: TGTGCCAGCAGTTTAGTCGGAGAGACCCAGTACTTC

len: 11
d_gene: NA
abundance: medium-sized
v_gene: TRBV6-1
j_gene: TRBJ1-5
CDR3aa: CASSGVQPQHF
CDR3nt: TGTGCCAGCAGCGGGGTCCAGCCCCAGCATTTT

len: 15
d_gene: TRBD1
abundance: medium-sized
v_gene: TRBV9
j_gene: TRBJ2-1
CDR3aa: CASSGGQGFLVEQFF
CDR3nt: TGTGCCAGCAGCGGCGGACAGGGGTTCCTCGTAGAGCAGTTCTTC

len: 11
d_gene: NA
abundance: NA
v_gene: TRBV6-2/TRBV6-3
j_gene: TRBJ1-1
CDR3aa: CASSRGLEAFF
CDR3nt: TGTGCCAGCAGTCGCGGCCTAGAAGCTTTCTTT

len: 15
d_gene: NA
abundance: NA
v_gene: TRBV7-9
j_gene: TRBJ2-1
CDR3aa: CASSRPQGLWNEQFF
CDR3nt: TGTGCCAGCAGCCGACCACAGGGTCTCTGGAATGAGCAGTTCTTC

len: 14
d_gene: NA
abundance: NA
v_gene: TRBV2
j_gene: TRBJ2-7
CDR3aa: CASSLQGTVYEQYF
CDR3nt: TGTGCCAGCAGTTTACAGGGTACGGTCTACGAGCAGTACTTC

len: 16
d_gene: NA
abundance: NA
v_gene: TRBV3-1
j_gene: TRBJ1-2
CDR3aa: CASSHQQAASGYGYTF
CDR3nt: TGTGCCAGCAGCCACCAGCAGGCTGCTTCAGGGTATGGCTACACCTTC

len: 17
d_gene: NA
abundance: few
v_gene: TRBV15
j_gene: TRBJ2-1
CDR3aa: CATSRPEEPSSYNEQFF
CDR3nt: TGTGCCACCAGCAGACCCGAGGAACCGAGCTCCTACAATGAGCAGTTCTTC

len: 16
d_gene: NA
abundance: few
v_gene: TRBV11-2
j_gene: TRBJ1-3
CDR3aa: CASSKDSRISGNTIYF
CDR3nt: TGTGCCAGCAGCAAGGACAGCCGAATCTCTGGAAACACCATATATTTT

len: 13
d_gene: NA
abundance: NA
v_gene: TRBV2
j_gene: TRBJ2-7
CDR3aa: CASRREGAGEQYF
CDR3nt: TGTGCCAGCAGGAGGGAGGGGGCTGGAGAGCAGTACTTC

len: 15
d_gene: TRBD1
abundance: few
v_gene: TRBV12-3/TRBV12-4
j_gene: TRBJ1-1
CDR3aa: CASSPLTGVNTEAFF
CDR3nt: TGTGCCAGCAGCCCTCTGACAGGGGTGAACACTGAAGCTTTCTTT

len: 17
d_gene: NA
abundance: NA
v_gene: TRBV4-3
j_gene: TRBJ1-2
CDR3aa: CASSQEAHLGPNYGYTF
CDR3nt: TGCGCCAGCAGCCAAGAAGCGCACTTAGGGCCTAACTATGGCTACACCTTC

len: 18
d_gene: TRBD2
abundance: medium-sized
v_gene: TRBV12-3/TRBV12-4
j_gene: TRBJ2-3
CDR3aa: CASSLRLARIVSTDTQYF
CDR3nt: TGTGCCAGCAGTTTAAGACTAGCGAGAATCGTGAGCACAGATACGCAGTATTTT

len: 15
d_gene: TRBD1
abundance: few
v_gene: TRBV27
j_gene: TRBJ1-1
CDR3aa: CASSSYPGGDTEAFF
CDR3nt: TGTGCCAGCAGTTCTTACCCAGGGGGGGACACTGAAGCTTTCTTT

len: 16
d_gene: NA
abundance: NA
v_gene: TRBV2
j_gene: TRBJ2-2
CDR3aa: CASSDMGRINTGELFF
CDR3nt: TGTGCCAGCAGTGACATGGGACGGATTAACACCGGGGAGCTGTTTTTT

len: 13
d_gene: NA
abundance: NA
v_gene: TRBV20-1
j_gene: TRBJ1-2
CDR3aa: CSAGRVLGYGYTF
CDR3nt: TGCAGTGCTGGCAGGGTACTGGGTTATGGCTACACCTTC

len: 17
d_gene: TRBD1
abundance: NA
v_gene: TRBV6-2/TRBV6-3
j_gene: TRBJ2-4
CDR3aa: CASSYPDRANAKNIQYF
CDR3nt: TGTGCCAGCAGTTACCCCGACAGGGCAAATGCCAAAAACATTCAGTACTTC

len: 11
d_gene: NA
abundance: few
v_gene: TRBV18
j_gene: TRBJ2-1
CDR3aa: CASSPLNEQFF
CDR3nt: TGTGCCAGCTCACCACTCAATGAGCAGTTCTTC

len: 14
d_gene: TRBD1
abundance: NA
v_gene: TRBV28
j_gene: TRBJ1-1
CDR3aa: CASSPGQGRTEAFF
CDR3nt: TGTGCCAGCAGTCCCGGACAGGGGCGCACTGAAGCTTTCTTT

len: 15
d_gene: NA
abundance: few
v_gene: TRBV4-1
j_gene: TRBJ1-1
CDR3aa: CASSQSLNEVPEAFF
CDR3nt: TGCGCCAGCAGCCAGTCTCTCAATGAGGTGCCTGAAGCTTTCTTT

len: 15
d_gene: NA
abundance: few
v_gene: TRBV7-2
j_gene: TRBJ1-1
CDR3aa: CASSPLKGMNTEAFF
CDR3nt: TGTGCCAGCAGCCCCCTCAAGGGAATGAACACTGAAGCTTTCTTT

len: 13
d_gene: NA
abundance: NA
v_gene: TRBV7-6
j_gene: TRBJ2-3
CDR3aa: CASSPSLADTQYF
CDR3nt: TGTGCCAGCAGCCCATCCCTAGCAGATACGCAGTATTTT

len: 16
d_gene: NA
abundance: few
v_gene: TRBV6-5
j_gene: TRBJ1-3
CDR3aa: CASSYSGRIRGNTIYF
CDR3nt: TGTGCCAGCAGTTACTCTGGACGGATCCGCGGGAACACCATATATTTT

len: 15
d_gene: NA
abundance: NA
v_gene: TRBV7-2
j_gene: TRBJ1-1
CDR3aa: CASSFRQVMNTEAFF
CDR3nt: TGTGCCAGCAGCTTCCGACAGGTCATGAACACTGAAGCTTTCTTT

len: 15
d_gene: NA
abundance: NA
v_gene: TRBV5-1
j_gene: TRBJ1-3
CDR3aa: CASSLSGGAGNTIYF
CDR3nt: TGCGCCAGCAGCTTATCCGGGGGTGCTGGAAACACCATATATTTT

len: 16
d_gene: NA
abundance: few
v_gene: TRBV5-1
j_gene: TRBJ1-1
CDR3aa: CASSLTPKPEGTEAFF
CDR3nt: TGCGCCAGCAGCTTGACTCCAAAACCCGAGGGAACTGAAGCTTTCTTT

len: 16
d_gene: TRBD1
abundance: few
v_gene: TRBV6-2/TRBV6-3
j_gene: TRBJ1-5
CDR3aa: CASSREQGASRQPQHF
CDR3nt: TGTGCCAGCAGCCGAGAACAGGGGGCGTCACGTCAGCCCCAGCATTTT

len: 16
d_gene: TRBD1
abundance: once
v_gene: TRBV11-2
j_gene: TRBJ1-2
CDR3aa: CASSLLPRPGGGGYTF
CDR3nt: TGTGCCAGCAGCTTACTACCCCGGCCAGGGGGTGGTGGCTACACCTTC

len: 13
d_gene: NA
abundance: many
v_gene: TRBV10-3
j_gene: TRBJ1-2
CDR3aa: CAIYQGAGYGYTF
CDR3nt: TGTGCCATCTACCAGGGCGCGGGGTATGGCTACACCTTC

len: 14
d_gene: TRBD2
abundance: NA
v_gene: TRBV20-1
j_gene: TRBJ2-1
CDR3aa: CSAGRGDSYNEQFF
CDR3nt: TGCAGTGCTGGCCGGGGGGACTCCTACAATGAGCAGTTCTTC

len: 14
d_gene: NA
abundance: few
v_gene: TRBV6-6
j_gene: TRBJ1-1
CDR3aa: CASSIRGPNTEAFF
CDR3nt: TGTGCCAGCTCGATACGGGGGCCCAACACTGAAGCTTTCTTT